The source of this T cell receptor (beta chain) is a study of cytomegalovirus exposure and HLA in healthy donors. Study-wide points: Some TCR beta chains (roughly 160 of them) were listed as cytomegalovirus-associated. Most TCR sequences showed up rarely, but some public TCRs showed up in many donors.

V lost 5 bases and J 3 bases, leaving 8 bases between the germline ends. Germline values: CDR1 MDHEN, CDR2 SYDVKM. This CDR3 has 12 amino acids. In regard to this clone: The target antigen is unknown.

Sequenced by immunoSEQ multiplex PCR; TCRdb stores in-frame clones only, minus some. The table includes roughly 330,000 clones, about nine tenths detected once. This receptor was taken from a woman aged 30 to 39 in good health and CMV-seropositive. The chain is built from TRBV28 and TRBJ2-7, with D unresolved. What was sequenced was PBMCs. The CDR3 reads CASSSSYYEQYF. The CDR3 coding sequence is TGTGCCAGCAGTAGTTCGTACTACGAGCAGTACTTC.